This paragraph reports one TCR beta chain. This specimen belongs to a study of shared clonotypes between healthy human individuals. Trimming took 2 bases from V and 3 from J, leaving 14 bases between them. CDR1 is MNHEY and CDR2 is SVGAGI in the germline V gene. The CDR3 consists of 15 residues. Replicate PCRs run on unsorted PBMC used approximately 0.3 ug DNA, which was approximately 30,000 T cell genomes. Sequencing was performed with immunoSEQ multiplex PCR; in TCRdb, only in-frame clones are kept and a portion is missing. The data contain about 600,000 clones, just over 75% of them singletons. This clonotype originated in a woman in her thirties or forties in good health. Some clones in this sample may be carry-over from other donors' samples. V and J are TRBV6-5 and TRBJ2-7; D may be TRBD2 (5 bases). Sequencing was done on a sample of PBMCs. The CDR3 loop reads CASSYGGGSYYEQYF. DNA of the CDR3: TGTGCCAGCAGTTACGGAGGAGGCTCATACTACGAGCAGTACTTC.